This is a list of T cell receptor beta chains from one sample in a study of CD8 T cells in Susac syndrome. Each CDR3 protein is one row after TCRdb ran MiXCR on the immunoSEQ multiplex PCR reads. The profile shows around 130,000 distinct CDR3 sequences, approximately 95% of them singletons. The sample comprised CD4+ T cells from PBMCs. Source of these receptors: a human donor with multiple sclerosis. Each CDR3 is given with its conserved first and last residue. Fields, in order: J gene, clone size, V gene, D gene, CDR3 DNA, CDR3 protein. The D gene is left open where the match is weak. Size is stated for part of the rows, as once, few or many counts, or as a class when the clone is expanded.

>TRBJ2-7|.|TRBV29-1|TRBD1
TGCAGCGCTGAGGGGACAGGGAACCGACAGTACTTC
CSAEGTGNRQYF
>TRBJ2-5|.|TRBV28|.
TGTGCCAGCAGTTTAAGGGGTTCGGAGACCCAGTACTTC
CASSLRGSETQYF
>TRBJ2-1|.|TRBV3-1|TRBD1
TGTGCCAGCAGCCAAGCAGGGACAGGGGGACCCAATGAGCAGTTCTTC
CASSQAGTGGPNEQFF
>TRBJ2-1|.|TRBV5-4|.
TGTGCCAGCAGCTTACCGTTTGGGGGGCAATCGGACAATGAGCAGTTCTTC
CASSLPFGGQSDNEQFF
>TRBJ2-5|.|TRBV29-1|.
TGCAGCGTCGCCCGGGGAGGAGAGACCCAGTACTTC
CSVARGGETQYF
>TRBJ2-7|.|TRBV2|.
TGTGCCAGCAGTGAAAATGGCAGAGTGTCCTACGAGCAGTACTTC
CASSENGRVSYEQYF
>TRBJ1-1|.|TRBV5-1|.
TGCGCCAGCAGCCGTTTAAGTGGGGCAGCCGGGGGCACTGAAGCTTTCTTT
CASSRLSGAAGGTEAFF
>TRBJ1-2|.|TRBV30|.
TGTGCCTGGAGTGTAAGGGTGACAGTTCTCCAAAACTATGGCTACACCTTC
CAWSVRVTVLQNYGYTF
>TRBJ2-7|.|TRBV30|.
TGTGCCTGGATGAATAGAGAACAGGGATACTACGAGCAGTACTTC
CAWMNREQGYYEQYF
>TRBJ2-1|.|TRBV2|TRBD2
TGTGCCAGCAGTGAAGAGGCTGGGACTAGGGTTAGCCATGAGCAGTTCTTC
CASSEEAGTRVSHEQFF
>TRBJ2-5|.|TRBV28|.
TGTGCCAGCACCACCCGGGCGGAGACCCAGTACTTC
CASTTRAETQYF
>TRBJ2-1|once|TRBV14|TRBD2
TGTGCCAGCAGCAGATACGGGACTAGCGGGGGTAATGAGCAGTTCTTC
CASSRYGTSGGNEQFF
>TRBJ2-1|few|TRBV7-3|.
TGTGCCAGCAGCCTGGACACTATGGGCAATGAGCAGTTCTTC
CASSLDTMGNEQFF
>TRBJ2-3|.|TRBV20-1|.
TGCAGTGCCAACGGCCCCCCGGATACGCAGTATTTT
CSANGPPDTQYF
>TRBJ1-2|.|TRBV6-5|.
TGTGCCAGCAGTTACGAGGTAGGGAGCGGCTACACCTTC
CASSYEVGSGYTF
>TRBJ2-7|.|TRBV2|.
TGTGCCACCGAACGCTTGACAGGATCCTACGAGCAGTACTTC
CATERLTGSYEQYF
>TRBJ1-6|.|TRBV4-3|.
TGCGCCAGCAGCCAAGAGGGCCCCTATTCACCCCTCCACTTT
CASSQEGPYSPLHF
>TRBJ2-5|.|TRBV29-1|.
TGCAGCGTTGGAGGGGTCATCCCGGGACTGCAACAAGAGACCCAGTACTTC
CSVGGVIPGLQQETQYF
>TRBJ2-7|.|TRBV4-1|.
TGCGCCAGCAGCCAACTACCGGGACTGAACTACGAGCAGTACTTC
CASSQLPGLNYEQYF